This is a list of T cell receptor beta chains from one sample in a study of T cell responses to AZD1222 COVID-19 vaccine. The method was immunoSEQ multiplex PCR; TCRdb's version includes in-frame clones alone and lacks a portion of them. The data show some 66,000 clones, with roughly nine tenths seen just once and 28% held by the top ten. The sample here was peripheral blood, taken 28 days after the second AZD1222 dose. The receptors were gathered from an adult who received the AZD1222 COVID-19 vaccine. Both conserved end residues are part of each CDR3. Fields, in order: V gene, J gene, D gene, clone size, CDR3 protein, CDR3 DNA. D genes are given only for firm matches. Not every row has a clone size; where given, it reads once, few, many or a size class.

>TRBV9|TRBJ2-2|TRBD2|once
CASRPGGNTGELFF
TGTGCCAGCAGACCGGGAGGGAACACCGGGGAGCTGTTTTTT
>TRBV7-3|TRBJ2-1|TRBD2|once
CASSLGLADYNEQFF
TGTGCCAGCAGCTTGGGACTAGCGGATTACAATGAGCAGTTCTTC
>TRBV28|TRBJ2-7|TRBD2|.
CASSSQGSGNSYEQYF
TGTGCCAGCAGCTCCCAAGGTAGCGGGAACTCCTACGAGCAGTACTTC
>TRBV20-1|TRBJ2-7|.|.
CSASRGYEQYF
TGCAGTGCTAGTAGGGGATATGAGCAGTACTTC
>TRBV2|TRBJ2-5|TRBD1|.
CASSGTGQETQYF
TGTGCCAGCAGTGGGACAGGGCAAGAGACCCAGTACTTC
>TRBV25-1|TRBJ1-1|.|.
CASRQTPRTEAFF
TGTGCCAGCCGACAGACCCCGCGGACTGAAGCTTTCTTT
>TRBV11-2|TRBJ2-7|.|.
CASSLDILLTYEQYF
TGTGCCAGCAGCTTGGATATTTTACTAACCTACGAGCAGTACTTC
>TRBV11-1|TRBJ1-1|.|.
CASSLRRGEGNTEAFF
TGTGCCAGCAGCCTCCGTCGGGGGGAGGGGAACACTGAAGCTTTCTTT
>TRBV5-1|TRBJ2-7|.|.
CASWDGAYEQYF
TGCGCCAGCTGGGACGGAGCCTACGAGCAGTACTTC
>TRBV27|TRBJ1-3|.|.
CASSPSSSGNTIYF
TGTGCCAGCAGTCCAAGCAGCTCTGGAAACACCATATATTTT
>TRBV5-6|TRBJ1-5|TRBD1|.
CASSQRDRGYSNQPQHF
TGTGCCAGCAGCCAACGGGACAGGGGGTATAGCAATCAGCCCCAGCATTTT
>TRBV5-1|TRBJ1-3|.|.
CASTGAEGNTIYF
TGCGCCAGCACAGGGGCTGAGGGAAACACCATATATTTT
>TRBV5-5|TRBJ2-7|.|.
CASRIALAAPEQYF
TGTGCCAGCAGGATAGCGCTAGCCGCCCCCGAGCAGTACTTC
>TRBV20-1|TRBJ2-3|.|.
CSASGPAQYF
.
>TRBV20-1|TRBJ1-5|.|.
CSASGRGRVKSNQPQHF
TGCAGTGCTAGTGGCAGGGGAAGGGTCAAGAGCAATCAGCCCCAGCATTTT
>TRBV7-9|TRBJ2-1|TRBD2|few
CASSGAMASGRLLGSYNEQFF
TGTGCCAGCAGCGGGGCCATGGCTAGCGGGAGGTTACTTGGCTCCTACAATGAGCAGTTCTTC
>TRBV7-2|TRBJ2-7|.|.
CASSLETTVSYEQYF
TGTGCCAGCAGCTTAGAGACAACCGTCTCCTACGAGCAGTACTTC
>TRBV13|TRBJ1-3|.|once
CASSLGLTSSGNTIYF
TGTGCCAGCAGCTTAGGCCTTACATCCTCTGGAAACACCATATATTTT
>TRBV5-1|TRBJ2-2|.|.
CASSKTGELFF
TGCGCCAGCAGTAAAACCGGGGAGCTGTTTTTT
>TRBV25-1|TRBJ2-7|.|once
CASSKRQTTYEQYF
TGTGCCAGCAGTAAACGACAGACAACCTACGAGCAGTACTTC
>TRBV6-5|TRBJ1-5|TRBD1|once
CASSQETGWLQPQHF
TGTGCCAGCAGCCAAGAGACAGGGTGGCTTCAGCCCCAGCATTTT
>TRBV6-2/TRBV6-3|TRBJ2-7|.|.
CASSFGTYEQYF
TGTGCCAGCAGTTTCGGGACTTACGAGCAGTACTTC
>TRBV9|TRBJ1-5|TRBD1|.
CASSPGQGNQPQHF
TGTGCCAGCAGCCCCGGACAGGGCAATCAGCCCCAGCATTTT
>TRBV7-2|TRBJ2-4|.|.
CASSFKGKNIQYF
TGTGCCAGCAGCTTCAAGGGTAAAAACATTCAGTACTTC
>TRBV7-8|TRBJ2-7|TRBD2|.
CASSPGGDPRDEQYF
TGTGCCAGCAGCCCGGGGGGGGACCCAAGGGACGAGCAGTACTTC
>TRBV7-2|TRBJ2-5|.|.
CASSLAGLGETQYF
TGTGCCAGCAGCTTAGCAGGGCTAGGGGAGACCCAGTACTTC
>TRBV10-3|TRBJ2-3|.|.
CAISDSVGMEDGSTDTQYF
TGTGCCATCAGTGATTCCGTTGGGATGGAGGACGGTAGCACAGATACGCAGTATTTT
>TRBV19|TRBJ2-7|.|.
CASSSGPYEQYF
TGTGCCAGTAGTTCGGGGCCCTACGAGCAGTACTTC
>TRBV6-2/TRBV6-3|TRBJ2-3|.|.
CASSYAGLTDTQYF
TGTGCCAGCAGTTACGCGGGCTTAACAGATACGCAGTATTTT
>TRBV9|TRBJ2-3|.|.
CASSSRHPQAQYF
TGTGCCAGCAGCTCCAGACACCCTCAAGCGCAGTATTTT
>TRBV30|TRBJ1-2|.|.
CAWRYYRDENYGYTF
TGTGCCTGGAGGTATTACAGGGACGAAAACTATGGCTACACCTTC
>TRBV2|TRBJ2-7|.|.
CASRGEGGPSYEQYF
TGTGCCAGCAGGGGCGAAGGAGGGCCATCCTACGAGCAGTACTTC
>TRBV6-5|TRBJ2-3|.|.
CASSYSQDTQYF
TGTGCCAGCAGTTACTCCCAAGATACGCAGTATTTT
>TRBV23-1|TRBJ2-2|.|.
CASSQSLPMEAGELFF
TGCGCCAGCAGTCAATCCCTCCCTATGGAAGCCGGGGAGCTGTTTTTT
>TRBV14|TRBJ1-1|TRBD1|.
CASSRTGRQLNTEAFF
TGTGCCAGCAGCCGGACAGGGCGGCAGTTGAACACTGAAGCTTTCTTT
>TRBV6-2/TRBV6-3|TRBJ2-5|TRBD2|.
CASSFPLLDSGPREETQYF
TGTGCCAGCAGTTTCCCCCTTTTAGATAGCGGGCCCAGGGAAGAGACCCAGTACTTC
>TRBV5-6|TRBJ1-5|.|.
CASSLGAGVQPQHF
TGTGCCAGCAGCTTGGGGGCAGGGGTTCAGCCCCAGCATTTT
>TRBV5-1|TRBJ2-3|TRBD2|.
CASSFLPSGSTDTQYF
TGCGCCAGCAGCTTTCTGCCTAGCGGAAGCACAGATACGCAGTATTTT
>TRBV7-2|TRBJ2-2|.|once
CASSLLTSGTGELFF
TGTGCCAGCAGCTTACTTACTAGTGGTACCGGGGAGCTGTTTTTT
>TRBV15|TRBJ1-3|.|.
CATSRTGSASGNTIYF
TGTGCCACCAGCAGAACAGGATCCGCCTCTGGAAACACCATATATTTT
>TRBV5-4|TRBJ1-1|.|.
CASSSPGRENTEAFF
TGTGCCAGCAGCTCCCCCGGACGGGAGAACACTGAAGCTTTCTTT